The clone carrying this T cell receptor beta chain has at least ten counts. The CDR3 sequence is 11 residues long. Germline V lookup: CDR1 MNHNS, CDR2 SASEGT. V lost 4 bases and J lost 6, with 6 bases in between. Within the library, unique molecular identifiers were attached to each individual cDNA molecule. TCRdb re-called the RACE reads with MiXCR, one entry per CDR3 protein. The sample records 70,000 or so distinct CDR3 sequences, approximately 12% being singletons. These data are taken from a study of human T cells and chemical hapten exposure. Time point meaning: patch test 3, about 24 weeks after DPC sensitization. Treatment of the sample: therapeutic diphenylcyclopropenone sensitization with weekly scalp DPC.

The sequence came from a woman aged 50 to 60 with alopecia areata. Some clones in this sample may be carry-over from other donors' samples. This sequence joins TRBV6-1 and TRBJ1-1, with D hard to call. The sample in question was whole blood, obtained in connection with sensitization to the hapten diphenylcyclopropenone (DPC). The CDR3 loop reads CASSGWPEAFF. The CDR3 nucleotides are TGTGCCAGCAGTGGATGGCCTGAAGCTTTCTTT.